These 9 T cell receptor beta chains were all obtained from the same sample, sequenced in a study of cytomegalovirus exposure and HLA in healthy donors. Both 60 Vbeta primers and 13 Jbeta primers went into the PCR. Method: immunoSEQ multiplex PCR; TCRdb's copy keeps in-frame clones and lacks some. The listing contains 63,000 or so clones. Source material: PBMCs. The receptors stem from a boy aged 5 to 17 in good health and CMV-seronegative.

About this clone: Other DNA sequences of this sample code for an identical CDR3. The chain is built from TRBV29-1 and TRBJ1-1; D unclear. The ends were cut back, 7 bases at V and 0 bases at J, with 3 bases in the middle. Germline values: CDR1 SQVTM, CDR2 ANQGSEA. CDR3 size: 10 residues. CDR3 coding DNA: TGCAGCGCCATGAACACTGAAGCTTTCTTT. As protein: CSAMNTEAFF.

The V and J genes are TRBV29-1 and TRBJ1-1; D uncertain. CDR1 is SQVTM, CDR2 ANQGSEA, per germline. The V and J ends lost 7 bases and 1 base respectively, with 10 bases between them. This CDR3 is 12 amino acids long. CDR3 DNA sequence: TGCAGCGCCCGAGGAGGGAACACTGAAGCTTTCTTT. Protein: CSARGGNTEAFF.

The genes are TRBV5-1 and TRBJ2-1; unclear D gene. The germline CDR1 and CDR2 sequences are SGHRS and YFSETQ. The CDR3 spans 15 residues. V lost 3 bases and J lost 0, with 10 bases in between. The CDR3 DNA reads TGCGCCAGCAGCTCCGCTAGTAGCTCCTACAATGAGCAGTTCTTC. As protein: CASSSASSSYNEQFF.

The chain couples TRBV7-3 to TRBJ2-3, with D hard to call. Trimming cost V 3 bases and J 0 bases, with 10 bases left between them. CDR3 length: 15 residues. The germline V gene has CDR1 SGHTA and CDR2 FQGTGA. DNA for the CDR3: TGTGCCAGCAGCTTCTACGGTCTAAGCACAGATACGCAGTATTTT. Amino acids: CASSFYGLSTDTQYF.

This chain uses TRBV18 with TRBJ2-7; 7 bases line up with TRBD1. Trimming took 6 bases from V and 4 from J; bases not matched to a gene: 9. The germline CDR1 and CDR2 sequences are KGHSH and LQKENI. The CDR3 contains 14 residues. The CDR3 coding sequence is TGTGCCAGCTCCCCGACGACAGGGCGGTACGAGCAGTACTTC. Translating it yields CASSPTTGRYEQYF.

The gene calls are TRBV7-6 and TRBJ1-1, with D hard to call. Trimming stripped 6 bases from V and 0 bases from J, with 8 bases between. CDR1 SGHVS and CDR2 FNYEAQ come from the germline V gene. The CDR3 is 13 amino acids. In DNA form, the CDR3 reads TGTGCCAGCAGGGCAGGCATGAACACTGAAGCTTTCTTT. Its translation is CASRAGMNTEAFF.

The V gene is TRBV6-4, the J gene TRBJ1-1, with TRBD1 matching 9 bases. The CDR3 length is 15 residues. V was clipped by 4 bases and J by 4 bases; unmatched bases: 7. Germline CDR1 MRHNA, CDR2 SNTAGT. The DNA for the CDR3 is TGTGCCAGCAGTGCATCGACAGGGGGAGGCACTGAAGCTTTCTTT. The encoded protein is CASSASTGGGTEAFF.

V and J are TRBV6-4 and TRBJ2-7; tentatively, D is TRBD1 (6 bases). The CDR3 loop spans 15 amino acids. Germline loops: CDR1 MRHNA, CDR2 SNTAGT. Trimming left V 4 bases short and J 1 base short, with 14 bases between. CDR3: CASSALPGQSYEQYF. CDR3 nucleotide sequence: TGTGCCAGCAGTGCCCTCCCCGGACAGTCCTACGAGCAGTACTTC.

The J gene is TRBJ2-2, the V gene TRBV11-3; D not resolved. The V end lost 3 bases, the J end lost 3 bases, and 5 bases lay between the germline ends. The CDR3 loop spans 13 amino acids. Germline lookup yields CDR1 SGHNT and CDR2 YENEEA. The DNA for the CDR3 is TGTGCCAGCAGCTTCGGTGACACCGGGGAGCTGTTTTTT. Translating it yields CASSFGDTGELFF. Looking up the rest from reference TRBV11-3 and TRBJ2-2 gives the full variable domain: EAGVVQSPRYKIIEKKQPVAFWCNPISGHNTLYWYLQNLGQGPELLIRYENEEAVDDSQLPKDRFSAERLKGVDSTLKIQPAELGDSAVYLCASSFGDTGELFFGEGSRLTVL.